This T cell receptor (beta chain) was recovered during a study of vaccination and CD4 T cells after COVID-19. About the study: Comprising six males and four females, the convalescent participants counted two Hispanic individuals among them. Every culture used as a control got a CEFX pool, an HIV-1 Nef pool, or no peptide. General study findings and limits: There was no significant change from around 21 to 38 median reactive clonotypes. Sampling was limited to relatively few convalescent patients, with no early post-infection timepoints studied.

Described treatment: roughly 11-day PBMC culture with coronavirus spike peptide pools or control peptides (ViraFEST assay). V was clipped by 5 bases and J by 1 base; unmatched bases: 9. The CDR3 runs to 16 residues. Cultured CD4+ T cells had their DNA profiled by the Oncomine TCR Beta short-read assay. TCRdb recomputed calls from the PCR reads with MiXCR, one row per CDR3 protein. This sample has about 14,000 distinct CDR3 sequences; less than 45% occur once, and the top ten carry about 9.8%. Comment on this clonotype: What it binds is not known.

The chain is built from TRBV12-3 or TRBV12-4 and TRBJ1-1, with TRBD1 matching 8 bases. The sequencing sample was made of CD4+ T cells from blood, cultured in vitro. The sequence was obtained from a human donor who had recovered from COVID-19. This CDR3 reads CASSPTWTGRNTEAFF. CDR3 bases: TGTGCCAGCAGTCCAACCTGGACAGGGCGGAACACTGAAGCTTTCTTT.